This TCR beta chain was profiled in a study of CDR3 diversity in severe acne. This CDR3 spans 13 amino acids. The ends were cut back, 6 bases at V and 0 bases at J, with 12 bases in the middle. CDR1 and CDR2 from the germline V gene are SQVTM and ANQGSEA. TCRdb ran MiXCR on the PCR reads and lists one entry per CDR3 protein. Of approximately 97,000 distinct CDR3 sequences listed, roughly half are singletons. Sample: blood. The clonotype was recovered from a male donor with acne. This rearrangement joins TRBV29-1 to TRBJ2-7; D not certain. The CDR3 region has the DNA TGCAGCGTGACCGGGCCACTCTCCTACGAGCAGTACTTC. This encodes CSVTGPLSYEQYF.